This TCR beta chain was identified in a study of blood T cells in healthy people across ages (dated by TCRdb to about 2015). Looking at the study overall: Template switching captured roughly one uniquely barcoded TCR beta cDNA molecule per two T cells in model experiments. The study measured age-related changes in TCR beta repertoire diversity using deep sequencing normalized with unique cDNA molecular identifiers. The donors were split into four age groups: young (average about 16 years), middle-aged (39), aged (62) and long-lived (under 85). To avoid experimental bias, donors of different ages were randomly spread across the sequencing lanes. For two donors (one aged 18 to 30 and one aged 80 or older), the study analyzed two additional independent replicas of 1 million unique cDNA reads from the same blood draw.

The research as a whole found: Estimates of total diversity based on one million sequenced T cells were regarded as lower bounds and as underestimates. Conclusive comparison of naive and antigen-experienced compartments was prevented by the profiling of bulk unsorted PBMCs. The long-lived group showed more naive CD4+ T cells, fewer expanded clones and increased TCR diversity than the aged group, suggesting age selection. The CMV infection status of donors was not known, potentially confounding age-related changes in expanded clonotypes. There was a strong correlation between observed TCR beta diversity and the percentage of naive T cells measured by flow cytometry. Observed TCR beta diversity per million T cells fell roughly linearly with age, and a significant reduction was already apparent by age around 40.

About this clonotype itself: Its antigen has not been determined. One end of the junction is discordant with germline, which a read error may explain.

The CDR3 numbers 14 residues from cysteine through phenylalanine. The read is trimmed to its CDR3 DNA, 42 bases read in frame from base 1. The approximately 39 donors, aged about 6 to 100 years, were systemically healthy Caucasian individuals from Russia. About 10 milliliters of peripheral blood were drawn from each donor into EDTA-treated Vacutainer tubes. Ficoll-Paque density-gradient centrifugation was used to isolate PBMCs, with at least 7 million per sample. Trizol reagent was used to extract total RNA from the PBMCs, yielding at least 5.5 micrograms per sample. For every donor, flow cytometry on a PBMC aliquot measured the percentage of naive CD45RAhigh/CD27high T cells. Receptors were amplified or captured by 5' RACE. TCRdb names Illumina HiSeq 2500 as the instrument used. The second PCR ran for roughly 7 to 11 cycles and used a J-beta primer mix along with a sample-barcoded 5' primer. A template-switch 5' adaptor carrying 12 random nucleotides introduced a unique molecular identifier onto each TCR beta cDNA molecule. Each sample yielded at least 2.5 million CDR3-containing paired-end reads. First-strand cDNA synthesis was performed from all RNA using the Mint cDNA synthesis kit, with priming by a TRBC-specific oligonucleotide. All cDNA was treated with uracil-DNA glycosylase and then went through a first 18-cycle PCR with the universal primers M1SS and BC2_uni_R. Under the source paper's analysis protocol: For normalization, 1 million high-quality reads were randomly selected from each sample, with every read carrying a distinct molecular identifier. Instead of being binned into consensus sequences, reads that shared molecular identifiers were thrown out. MiTCR, with a Q25 quality threshold and the strictest error-elimination algorithm, was used for CDR3 identification, clonotype clustering and error correction. A nonparametric unseen species model using Euler transformation provided a lower-bound estimate of total TCR beta diversity. In TCRdb, the public reads were trimmed at Q25 with fastp and aligned with MiXCR, with productive beta chains retained. CDR3 protein duplicates are merged, each entry listing the most common genes and DNA. The V and J calls, along with clone size, are taken from TCRdb and not from the paper's own processing. Here the sample has about 730,000 distinct CDR3 sequences; roughly 44% occur a single time. The ten largest clones capture roughly 19% of the sample.

Sequenced: blood. The receptor comes from a woman aged 55-70 years in good health. The chain joins TRBV12-3 or TRBV12-4 to TRBJ1-6; TRBD1 agrees with 7 junctional bases. The DNA reads as follows: TGTGCCGGCAGTTTTGCAGGGGGTAGTTCACCCCTCCACTTT. Its translation reads: CAGSFAGGSSPLHF.